The 6 T cell receptor beta chains below all came from one sample that was sequenced in a study of cytomegalovirus exposure and HLA in healthy donors. Primers: 60 Vbeta forward and 13 Jbeta reverse. Assay used: immunoSEQ multiplex PCR; TCRdb lists only in-frame clones, some missing. This table has about 190,000 clones, 65% to 85% appearing once. The sequencing sample was made of PBMCs. The origin of the receptors is a woman aged 18 to 35 in good health and CMV-seronegative.

The V and J genes are TRBV15 and TRBJ2-7; D perhaps matches TRBD2 (6 bases). There are 15 residues in the CDR3. Looked up from germline, CDR1 is LNHNV and CDR2 is YYDKDF (reference sequence). Trimming removed 1 base from V and 5 bases from J, with 15 bases in between. The CDR3 region is CATSRAIQRVDEQYF. CDR3 nucleotide sequence: TGTGCCACCAGCAGAGCGATACAGCGGGTCGACGAGCAGTACTTC. Variable domain in full (rest from reference TRBV15 and TRBJ2-7): DAMVIQNPRYQVTQFGKPVTLSCSQTLNHNVMYWYQQKSSQAPKLLFHYYDKDFNNEADTPDNFQSRRPNTSFCFLDIRSPGLGDTAMYLCATSRAIQRVDEQYFGPGTRLTVT.

This chain connects TRBV7-8 to TRBJ1-5; 10 bases fit TRBD1. This CDR3 region has 16 residues. Unmatched junction bases numbered 6, after V lost 5 bases and J lost 2 bases. Germline V CDR1 and CDR2: SGHVS, FQNEAQ. The CDR3: CASSTRQGAGNQPQHF. The DNA of the CDR3 is TGTGCCAGCAGCACTCGACAGGGGGCCGGCAATCAGCCCCAGCATTTT. Drawing the rest from reference TRBV7-8 and TRBJ1-5, the complete variable domain is GAGVSQSPRYKVAKRGQDVALRCDPISGHVSLFWYQQALGQGPEFLTYFQNEAQLDKSGLPSDRFFAERPEGSVSTLKIQRTQQEDSAVYLCASSTRQGAGNQPQHFGDGTRLSIL.

This clone appeared a few times. The V gene is TRBV5-1, the J gene TRBJ1-3; the D gene is possibly TRBD1 (5 bases). CDR3 length: 14 residues. V was pared by 6 bases and J by 0 bases, with 10 bases between. CDR1 and CDR2 (germline): SGHRS, YFSETQ. The CDR3 is CASKLDSSGNTIYF. CDR3 DNA sequence: TGCGCCAGCAAATTAGACAGCTCTGGAAACACCATATATTTT.

V gene TRBV6-6 combines with J gene TRBJ2-7; 8 nucleotides match TRBD2. Germline V gives CDR1 MNHNY, CDR2 SVGAGI (reference sequence). This CDR3 region has 15 residues. V trimming: 7 bases; J trimming: 4 bases; junction bases outside the gene matches: 12. CDR3 sequence reads: CASTSHGGGLYEQYF. The CDR3 DNA is TGTGCCAGCACCTCCCATGGCGGGGGGCTGTACGAGCAGTACTTC.

The rearrangement links TRBV7-2 to TRBJ2-7; TRBD1 aligns across 9 bases. Unmatched junction bases numbered 3, after V lost 0 bases and J lost 6 bases. Germline assignment: CDR1 SGHTA and CDR2 FQGNSA. This CDR3 region has 14 residues. CDR3 DNA: TGTGCCAGCAGCTTAGCCGGGACAGGGTTCGAGCAGTACTTC. Translated, it gives CASSLAGTGFEQYF.

V and J are TRBV5-5 and TRBJ2-5; D possibly corresponds to TRBD2 (7 bases). This CDR3 comprises 16 residues. Germline V gives CDR1 SGHKS, CDR2 YYEKEE (reference sequence). V gave up 0 bases and J gave up 4 bases, with 16 bases separating them. CDR3 in DNA: TGTGCCAGCAGCTTGGCGCCGCCCGGGGGGCGAGAGACCCAGTACTTC. This translates into CASSLAPPGGRETQYF.